Described below is a single T cell receptor beta chain sequence and its context. This record comes from a study of blood T cell repertoires in COVID-19. In the study overall: Samples of COVID-19 (acute and convalescent) were obtained from the United States, Italy and Spain. PBMCs, B-cell-depleted T cells, or T cells were the source of the cDNA or gDNA that made up the material.

The authors' processing: Estimates of nucleated cell counts were drawn from the amplification of reference gene primers. The method was immunoSEQ multiplex PCR; TCRdb's version includes in-frame clones alone and lacks a portion of them. V, J and clone size derive from that table, while D and trimming were established from the DNA sequence. The sample carries just over 80,000 clones, around 76% recorded once. With V trimmed by 5 bases and J by 7 bases, 3 bases remained unmatched. The CDR3 has 13 residues. This TCR was recovered from a woman older than 75 with active or convalescent COVID-19. The sequencing input was peripheral blood. V usage is TRBV12-3 or TRBV12-4 and J usage is TRBJ2-1; 9 nucleotides line up with TRBD2. The DNA of the CDR3 is TGTGCCAGCAGTGGGGGACTAGCTAATGAGCAGTTCTTC. Translating it yields CASSGGLANEQFF.